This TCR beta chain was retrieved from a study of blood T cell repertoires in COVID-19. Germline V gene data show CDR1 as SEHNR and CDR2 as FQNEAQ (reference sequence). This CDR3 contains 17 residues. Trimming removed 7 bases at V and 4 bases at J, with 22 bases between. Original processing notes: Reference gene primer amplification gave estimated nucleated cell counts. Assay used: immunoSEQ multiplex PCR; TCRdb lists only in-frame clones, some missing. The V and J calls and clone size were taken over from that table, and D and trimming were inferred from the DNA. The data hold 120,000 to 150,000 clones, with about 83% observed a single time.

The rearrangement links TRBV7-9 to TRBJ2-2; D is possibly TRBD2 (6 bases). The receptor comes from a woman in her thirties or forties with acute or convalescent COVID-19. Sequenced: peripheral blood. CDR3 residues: CASIILSGQGPTGELFF. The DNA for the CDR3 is TGTGCCAGCATCATACTTAGCGGCCAGGGCCCCACCGGGGAGCTGTTTTTT.